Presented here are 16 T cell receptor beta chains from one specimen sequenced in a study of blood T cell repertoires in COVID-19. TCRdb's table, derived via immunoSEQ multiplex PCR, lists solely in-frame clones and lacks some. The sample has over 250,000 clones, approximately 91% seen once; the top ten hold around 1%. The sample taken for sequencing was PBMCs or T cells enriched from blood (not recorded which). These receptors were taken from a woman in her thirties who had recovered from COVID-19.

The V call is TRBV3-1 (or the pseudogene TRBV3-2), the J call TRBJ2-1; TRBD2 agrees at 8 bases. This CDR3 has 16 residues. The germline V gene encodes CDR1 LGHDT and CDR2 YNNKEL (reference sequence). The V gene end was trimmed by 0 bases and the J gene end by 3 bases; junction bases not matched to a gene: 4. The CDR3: CASSQDGLAGYNEQFF. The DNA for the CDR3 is TGTGCCAGCAGCCAAGACGGTCTAGCGGGCTACAATGAGCAGTTCTTC.

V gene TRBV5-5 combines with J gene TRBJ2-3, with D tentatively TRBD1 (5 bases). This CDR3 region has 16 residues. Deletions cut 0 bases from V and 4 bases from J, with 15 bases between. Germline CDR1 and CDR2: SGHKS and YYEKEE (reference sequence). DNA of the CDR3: TGTGCCAGCAGCTTGGATCGTACAGGAGCGTCAGATACGCAGTATTTT. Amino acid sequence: CASSLDRTGASDTQYF.

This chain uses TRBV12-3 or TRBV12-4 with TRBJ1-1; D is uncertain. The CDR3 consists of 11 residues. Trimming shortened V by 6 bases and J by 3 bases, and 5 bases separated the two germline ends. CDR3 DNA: TGTGCCAGCAGCGAGGACACTGAAGCTTTCTTT. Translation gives CASSEDTEAFF.

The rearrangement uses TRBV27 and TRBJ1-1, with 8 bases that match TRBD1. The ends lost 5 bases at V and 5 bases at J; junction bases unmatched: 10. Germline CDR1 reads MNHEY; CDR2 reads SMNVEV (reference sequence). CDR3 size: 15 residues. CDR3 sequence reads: CASSPYTRGRTEAFF. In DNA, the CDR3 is TGTGCCAGCAGTCCCTATACCAGGGGGCGGACTGAAGCTTTCTTT.

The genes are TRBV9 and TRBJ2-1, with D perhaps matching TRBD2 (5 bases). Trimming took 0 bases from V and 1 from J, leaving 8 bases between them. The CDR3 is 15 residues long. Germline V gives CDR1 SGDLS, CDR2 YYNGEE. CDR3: CASSVGGPSYNEQFF. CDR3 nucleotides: TGTGCCAGCAGCGTAGGAGGGCCGTCCTACAATGAGCAGTTCTTC.

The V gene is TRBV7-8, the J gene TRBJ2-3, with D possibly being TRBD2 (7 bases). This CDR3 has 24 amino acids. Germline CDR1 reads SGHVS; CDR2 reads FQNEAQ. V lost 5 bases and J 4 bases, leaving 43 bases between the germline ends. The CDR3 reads CASSLPWGRGNPQERGRVPDTQYF. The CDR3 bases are TGTGCCAGCAGCCTACCGTGGGGCAGGGGAAACCCACAGGAGCGCGGGAGAGTCCCAGATACGCAGTATTTT.

CDR3 in DNA: TGTGCCAGTAGTCCGGGGGAGGTTTTCCTTCTAGCCAAAAACATTCAGTACTTC. Encoded protein: CASSPGEVFLLAKNIQYF. V usage is TRBV19 and J usage is TRBJ2-4; TRBD2 might be the D (6 bases). The germline V gene encodes CDR1 LNHDA and CDR2 SQIVND (reference sequence). Trimming pared 5 bases from V and 0 bases from J, leaving 20 bases between. The CDR3 has 18 residues.

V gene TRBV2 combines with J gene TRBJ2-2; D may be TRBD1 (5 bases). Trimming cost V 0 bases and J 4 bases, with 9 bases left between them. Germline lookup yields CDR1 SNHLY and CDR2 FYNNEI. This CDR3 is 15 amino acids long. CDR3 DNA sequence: TGTGCCAGCAGTGAAGCCTACAGGAGCACCGGGGAGCTGTTTTTT. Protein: CASSEAYRSTGELFF.

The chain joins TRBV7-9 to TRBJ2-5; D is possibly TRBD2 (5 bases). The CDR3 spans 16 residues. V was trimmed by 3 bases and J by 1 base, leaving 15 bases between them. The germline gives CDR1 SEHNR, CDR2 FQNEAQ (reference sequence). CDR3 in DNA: TGTGCCAGCAGCTTTAGGGTACGGGATTCCCAAGAGACCCAGTACTTC. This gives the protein CASSFRVRDSQETQYF.

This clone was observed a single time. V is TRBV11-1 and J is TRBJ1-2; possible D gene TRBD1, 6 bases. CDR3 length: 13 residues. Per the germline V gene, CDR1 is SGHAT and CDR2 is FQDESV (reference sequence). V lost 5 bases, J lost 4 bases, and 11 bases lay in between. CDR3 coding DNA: TGTGCCAGCAGCATAACAGGGCTCTATGGCTACACCTTC. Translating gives CASSITGLYGYTF.

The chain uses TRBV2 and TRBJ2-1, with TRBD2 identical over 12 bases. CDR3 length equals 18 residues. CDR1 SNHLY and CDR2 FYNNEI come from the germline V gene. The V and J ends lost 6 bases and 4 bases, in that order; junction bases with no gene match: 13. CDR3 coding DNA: TGTGCCAGCAGGCCCCGCCCGGGACTAGCGGGCCCTTACAATGAGCAGTTCTTC. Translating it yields CASRPRPGLAGPYNEQFF.

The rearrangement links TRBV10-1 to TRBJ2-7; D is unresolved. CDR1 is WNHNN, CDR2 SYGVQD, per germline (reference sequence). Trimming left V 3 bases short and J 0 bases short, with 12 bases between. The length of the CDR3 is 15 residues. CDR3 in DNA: TGCGCCAGCAGTGACCTAGTTATAGGCTCCTACGAGCAGTACTTC. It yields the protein CASSDLVIGSYEQYF.

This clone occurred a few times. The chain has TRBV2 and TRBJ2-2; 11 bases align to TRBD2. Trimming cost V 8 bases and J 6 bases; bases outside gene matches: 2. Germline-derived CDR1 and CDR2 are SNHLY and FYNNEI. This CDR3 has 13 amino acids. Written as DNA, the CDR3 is TGTGCCAGCCTAGCGGGAGGCGCCGGGGAGCTGTTTTTT. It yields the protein CASLAGGAGELFF. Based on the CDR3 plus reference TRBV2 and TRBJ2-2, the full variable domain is EPEVTQTPSHQVTQMGQEVILRCVPISNHLYFYWYRQILGQKVEFLVSFYNNEISEKSEIFDDQFSVERPDGSNFTLKIRSTKLEDSAMYFCASLAGGAGELFFGEGSRLTVL.

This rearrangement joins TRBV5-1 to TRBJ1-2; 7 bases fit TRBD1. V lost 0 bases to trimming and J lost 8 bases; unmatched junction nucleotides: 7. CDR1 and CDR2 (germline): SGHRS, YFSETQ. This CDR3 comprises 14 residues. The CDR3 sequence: CASSLETGRFGYTF. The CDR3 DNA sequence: TGCGCCAGCAGCTTGGAGACAGGGAGATTCGGCTACACCTTC.

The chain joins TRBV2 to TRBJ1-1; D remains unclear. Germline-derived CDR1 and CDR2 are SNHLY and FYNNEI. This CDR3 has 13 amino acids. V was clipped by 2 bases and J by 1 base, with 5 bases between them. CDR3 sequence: CASSESRNTEAFF. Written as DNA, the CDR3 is TGTGCCAGCAGTGAATCCAGGAACACTGAAGCTTTCTTT.

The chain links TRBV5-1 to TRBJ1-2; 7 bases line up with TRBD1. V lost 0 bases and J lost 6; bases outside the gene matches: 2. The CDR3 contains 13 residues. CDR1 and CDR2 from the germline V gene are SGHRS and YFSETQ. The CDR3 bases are TGCGCCAGCAGCTTGGGAGGGGGCGATGGCTACACCTTC. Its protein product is CASSLGGGDGYTF.